A selection of T cell receptor beta chains follows, all from one sample in a study of blood T cells in healthy people across ages. MiXCR was run by TCRdb on the 5' RACE reads, yielding one entry per CDR3 protein. The profile shows 700,000 to 800,000 distinct CDR3 sequences, roughly 43% of them singletons. The sample was blood. The receptors shown here come from a woman aged 60-70 years in good health. CDR3s include the opening cysteine and the closing phenylalanine or tryptophan. A D gene is named only where the DNA matches it firmly. Rows give clone size only sometimes, using once, few, many, or a class for an expanded clone.

-	-	16	TRBV4-2	TRBJ2-2	CASSQEVGPATGELFF	TGTGCCAGCAGCCAAGAGGTCGGCCCTGCCACCGGGGAGCTGTTTTTT
TRBD1	-	15	TRBV6-2/TRBV6-3	TRBJ2-7	CASSSGTGDRNEQYF	TGTGCCAGCAGCTCCGGGACAGGGGATCGGAATGAGCAGTACTTC
-	-	15	TRBV7-9	TRBJ2-1	CASTSMRTTGNEQFF	TGTGCCAGCACGTCTATGAGGACTACGGGCAATGAGCAGTTCTTC
TRBD2	-	17	TRBV7-2	TRBJ2-4	CASSRTSGGAQENIQYF	TGTGCCAGCAGCCGGACTAGCGGGGGGGCCCAGGAAAACATTCAGTACTTC
-	-	15	TRBV7-3	TRBJ2-1	CASSPLGTQDHEQFF	TGTGCCAGCAGCCCTCTAGGGACTCAAGACCATGAGCAGTTCTTC
TRBD1	-	14	TRBV2	TRBJ1-1	CASPKGQGVTEAFF	TGTGCCAGCCCAAAGGGACAGGGGGTTACTGAAGCTTTCTTT
TRBD1	-	13	TRBV20-1	TRBJ1-2	CSASTGTGGGYTF	TGCAGCGCCTCAACCGGGACAGGCGGTGGCTACACCTTC
TRBD2	few	15	TRBV20-1	TRBJ2-1	CSAIISSGRYDEQFF	TGCAGTGCTATTATTTCTAGCGGGAGGTATGATGAGCAGTTCTTC
TRBD2	-	18	TRBV29-1	TRBJ2-2	CSVEAGTSGGDSTGELFF	TGCAGCGTTGAAGCTGGGACTAGCGGGGGAGATTCCACCGGGGAGCTGTTTTTT
-	many	12	TRBV29-1	TRBJ2-5	CSTGTPQETQYF	TGCAGCACAGGGACACCCCAAGAGACCCAGTACTTC
-	once	16	TRBV5-1	TRBJ1-6	CASSSLDPSYNSPLHF	TGCGCCAGCAGCTCCCTCGATCCCTCCTATAATTCACCCCTCCACTTT